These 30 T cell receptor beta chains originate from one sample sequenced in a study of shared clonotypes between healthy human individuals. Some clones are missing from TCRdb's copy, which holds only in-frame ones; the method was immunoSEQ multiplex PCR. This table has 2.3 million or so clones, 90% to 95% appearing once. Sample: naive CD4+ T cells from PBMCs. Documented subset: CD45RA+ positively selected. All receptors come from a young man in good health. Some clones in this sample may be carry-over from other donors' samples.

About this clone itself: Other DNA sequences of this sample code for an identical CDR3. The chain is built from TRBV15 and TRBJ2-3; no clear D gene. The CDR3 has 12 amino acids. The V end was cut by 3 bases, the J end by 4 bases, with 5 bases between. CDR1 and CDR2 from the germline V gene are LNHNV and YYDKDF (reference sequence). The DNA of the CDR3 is TGTGCCACCAGCAGGGGTCCAGATACGCAGTATTTT. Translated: CATSRGPDTQYF.

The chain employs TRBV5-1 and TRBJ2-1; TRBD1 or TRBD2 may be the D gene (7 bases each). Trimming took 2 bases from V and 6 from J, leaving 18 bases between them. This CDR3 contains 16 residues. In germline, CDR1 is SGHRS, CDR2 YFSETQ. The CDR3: CASSFGWTRGLNEQFF. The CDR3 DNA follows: TGCGCCAGCAGCTTCGGATGGACTAGGGGGCTCAATGAGCAGTTCTTC.

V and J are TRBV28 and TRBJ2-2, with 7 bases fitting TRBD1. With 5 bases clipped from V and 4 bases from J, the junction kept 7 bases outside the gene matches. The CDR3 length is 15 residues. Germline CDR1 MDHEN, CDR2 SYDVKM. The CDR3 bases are TGTGCCAGCAGTCCAGGGGGACACCTCACCGGGGAGCTGTTTTTT. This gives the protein CASSPGGHLTGELFF.

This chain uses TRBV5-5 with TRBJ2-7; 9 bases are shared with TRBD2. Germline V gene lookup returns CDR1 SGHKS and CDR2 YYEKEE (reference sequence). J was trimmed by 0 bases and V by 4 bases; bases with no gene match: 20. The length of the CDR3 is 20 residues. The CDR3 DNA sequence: TGTGCCAGCAGCCTCACCCTAGCGGGATCGCCCCCCACCAGCTCCTACGAGCAGTACTTC. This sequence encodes CASSLTLAGSPPTSSYEQYF.

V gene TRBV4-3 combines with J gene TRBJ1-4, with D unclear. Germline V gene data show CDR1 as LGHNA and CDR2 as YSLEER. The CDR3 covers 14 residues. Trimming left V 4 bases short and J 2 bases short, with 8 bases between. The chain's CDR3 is CASSPRATNEKLFF. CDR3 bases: TGCGCCAGCAGCCCTAGGGCTACTAATGAAAAACTGTTTTTT.

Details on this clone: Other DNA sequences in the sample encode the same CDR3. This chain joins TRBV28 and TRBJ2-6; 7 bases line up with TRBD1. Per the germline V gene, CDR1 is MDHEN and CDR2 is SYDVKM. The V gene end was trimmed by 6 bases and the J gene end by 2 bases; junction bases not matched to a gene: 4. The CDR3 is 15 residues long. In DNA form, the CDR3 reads TGTGCCAGCAGCCCAACAGGGGCTGGGGCCAACGTCCTGACTTTC. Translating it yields CASSPTGAGANVLTF.

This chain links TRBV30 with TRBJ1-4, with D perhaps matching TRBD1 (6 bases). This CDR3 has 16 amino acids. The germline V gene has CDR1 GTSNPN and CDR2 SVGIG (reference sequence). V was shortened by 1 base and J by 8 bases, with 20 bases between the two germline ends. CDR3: CAWSGGVRGDGEKLFF. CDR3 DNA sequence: TGTGCCTGGAGTGGAGGGGTCAGGGGAGATGGAGAAAAACTGTTTTTT.

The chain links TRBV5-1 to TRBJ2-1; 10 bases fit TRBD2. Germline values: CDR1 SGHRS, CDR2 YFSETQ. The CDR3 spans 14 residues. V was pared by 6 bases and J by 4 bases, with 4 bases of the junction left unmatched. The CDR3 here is CASTTSGTYNEQFF. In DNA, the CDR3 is TGCGCCAGCACTACTAGCGGGACGTACAATGAGCAGTTCTTC.

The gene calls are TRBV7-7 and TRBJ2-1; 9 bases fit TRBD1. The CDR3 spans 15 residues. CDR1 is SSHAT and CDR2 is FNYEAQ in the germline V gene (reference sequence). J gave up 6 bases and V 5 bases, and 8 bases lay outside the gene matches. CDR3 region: CASSPLRDRANEQFF. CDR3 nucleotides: TGTGCCAGCAGCCCTCTTCGGGACAGGGCCAATGAGCAGTTCTTC.

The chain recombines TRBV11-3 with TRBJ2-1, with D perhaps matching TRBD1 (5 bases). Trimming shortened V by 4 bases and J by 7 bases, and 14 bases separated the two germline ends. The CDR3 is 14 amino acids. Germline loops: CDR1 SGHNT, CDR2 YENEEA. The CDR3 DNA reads TGTGCCAGCAGCTCCCAGGGTGCCGGAAATGAGCAGTTCTTC. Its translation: CASSSQGAGNEQFF.

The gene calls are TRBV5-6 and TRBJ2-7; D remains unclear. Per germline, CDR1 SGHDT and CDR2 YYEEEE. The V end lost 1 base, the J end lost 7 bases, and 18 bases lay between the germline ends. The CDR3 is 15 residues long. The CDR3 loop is CASSLRWPPYEEQYF. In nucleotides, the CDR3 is TGTGCCAGCAGCTTGAGATGGCCCCCCTACGAGGAGCAGTACTTC.

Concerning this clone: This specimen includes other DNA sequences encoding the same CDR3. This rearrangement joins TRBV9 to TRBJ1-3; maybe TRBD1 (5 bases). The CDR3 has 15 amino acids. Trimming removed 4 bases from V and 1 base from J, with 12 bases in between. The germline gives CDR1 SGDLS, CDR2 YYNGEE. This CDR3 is CASSPRQGSGNTIYF. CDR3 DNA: TGTGCCAGCAGCCCCCGTCAGGGATCTGGAAACACCATATATTTT.

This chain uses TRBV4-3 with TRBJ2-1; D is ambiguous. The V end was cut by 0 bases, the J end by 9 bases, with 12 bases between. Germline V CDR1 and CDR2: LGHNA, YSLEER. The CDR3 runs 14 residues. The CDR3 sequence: CASSQEGILGEQFF. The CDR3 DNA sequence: TGCGCCAGCAGCCAAGAAGGGATCCTCGGTGAGCAGTTCTTC.

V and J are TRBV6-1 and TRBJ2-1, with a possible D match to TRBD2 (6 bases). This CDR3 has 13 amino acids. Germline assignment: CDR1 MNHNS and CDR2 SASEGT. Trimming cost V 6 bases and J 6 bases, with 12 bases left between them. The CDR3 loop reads CASRSDYRNEQFF. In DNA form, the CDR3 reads TGTGCCAGCAGGTCGGACTACCGCAATGAGCAGTTCTTC.

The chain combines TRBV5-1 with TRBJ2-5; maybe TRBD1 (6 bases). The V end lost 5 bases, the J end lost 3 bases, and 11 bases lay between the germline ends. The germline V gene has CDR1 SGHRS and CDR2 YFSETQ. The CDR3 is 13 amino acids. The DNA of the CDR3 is TGCGCCAGCAGTTCCGGGACAAAAGAGACCCAGTACTTC. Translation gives CASSSGTKETQYF.

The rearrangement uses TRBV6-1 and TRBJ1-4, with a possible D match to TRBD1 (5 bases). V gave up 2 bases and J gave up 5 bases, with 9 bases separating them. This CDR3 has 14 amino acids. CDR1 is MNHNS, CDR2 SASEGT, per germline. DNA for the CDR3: TGTGCCAGCAGTGAACCTTGGACAAATGAAAAACTGTTTTTT. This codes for CASSEPWTNEKLFF.

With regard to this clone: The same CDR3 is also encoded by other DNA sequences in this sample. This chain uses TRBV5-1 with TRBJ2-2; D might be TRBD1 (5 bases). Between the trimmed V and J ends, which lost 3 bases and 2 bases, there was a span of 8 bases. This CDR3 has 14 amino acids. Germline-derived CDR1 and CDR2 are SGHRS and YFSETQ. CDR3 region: CASSWTPNTGELFF. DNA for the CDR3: TGCGCCAGCAGCTGGACACCCAACACCGGGGAGCTGTTTTTT.

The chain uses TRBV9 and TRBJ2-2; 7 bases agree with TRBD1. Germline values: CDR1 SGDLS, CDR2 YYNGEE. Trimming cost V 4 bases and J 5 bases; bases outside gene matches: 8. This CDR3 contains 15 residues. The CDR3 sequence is CASSTQTGFTGELFF. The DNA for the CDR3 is TGTGCCAGCAGCACCCAGACAGGGTTTACCGGGGAGCTGTTTTTT.

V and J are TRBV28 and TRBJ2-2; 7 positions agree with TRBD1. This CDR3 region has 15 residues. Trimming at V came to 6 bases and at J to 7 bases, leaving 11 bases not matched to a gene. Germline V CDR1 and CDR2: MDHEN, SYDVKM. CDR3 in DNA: TGTGCCAGCAGCCCTTACAGGGGTTCCGGCGGGGAGCTGTTTTTT. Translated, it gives CASSPYRGSGGELFF.

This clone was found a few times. In DNA, the CDR3 is TGTGCCAGCAGCTTGATCGTCGGGACTCTTCCTTCCACTGAAGCTTTCTTT. Its protein product is CASSLIVGTLPSTEAFF. The rearrangement links TRBV5-4 to TRBJ1-1, with a possible D match to TRBD1 (5 bases). The CDR3 sequence is 17 residues long. CDR1 is SGHNT and CDR2 is YYREEE in the germline V gene (reference sequence). V lost 1 base and J 4 bases, leaving 20 bases between the germline ends. The complete variable domain, with remaining parts taken from reference TRBV5-4 and TRBJ1-1, reads ETGVTQSPTHLIKTRGQQVTLRCSSQSGHNTVSWYQQALGQGPQFIFQYYREEENGRGNFPPRFSGLQFPNYSSELNVNALELDDSALYLCASSLIVGTLPSTEAFFGQGTRLTVV.

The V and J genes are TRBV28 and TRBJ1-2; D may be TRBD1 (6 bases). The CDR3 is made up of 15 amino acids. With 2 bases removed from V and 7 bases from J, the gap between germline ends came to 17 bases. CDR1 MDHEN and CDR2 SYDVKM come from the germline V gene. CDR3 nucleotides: TGTGCCAGCAGTTTAATCCAGGGGCCCAGAGGTGGCTACACCTTC. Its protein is CASSLIQGPRGGYTF.

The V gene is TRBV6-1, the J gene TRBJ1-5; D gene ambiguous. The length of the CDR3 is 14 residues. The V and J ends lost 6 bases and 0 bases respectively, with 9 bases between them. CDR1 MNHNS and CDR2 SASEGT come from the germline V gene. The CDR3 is CASRAGYSNQPQHF. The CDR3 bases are TGTGCCAGCAGGGCAGGCTATAGCAATCAGCCCCAGCATTTT.

CDR3 nucleotides: TGCGCCAGCAGCTTGGCCTGGGGGGACTATGGCTACACCTTC. It is translated as CASSLAWGDYGYTF. J is TRBJ1-2 and V is TRBV5-1, with a tentative D call TRBD1 (5 bases). Germline V gene sequence: CDR1 SGHRS, CDR2 YFSETQ. The CDR3 sequence is 14 residues long. V was pared by 0 bases and J by 3 bases, with 9 bases between.

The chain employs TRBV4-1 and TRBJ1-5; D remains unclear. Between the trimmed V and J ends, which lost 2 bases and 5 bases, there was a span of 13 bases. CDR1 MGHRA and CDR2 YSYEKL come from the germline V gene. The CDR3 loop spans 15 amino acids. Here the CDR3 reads CASSQTPGSHQPQHF. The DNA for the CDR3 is TGCGCCAGCAGCCAAACTCCGGGAAGCCATCAGCCCCAGCATTTT.

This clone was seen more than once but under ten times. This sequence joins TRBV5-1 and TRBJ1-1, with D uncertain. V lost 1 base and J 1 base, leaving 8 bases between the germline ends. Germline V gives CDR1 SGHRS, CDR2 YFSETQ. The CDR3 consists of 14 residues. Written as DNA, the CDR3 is TGCGCCAGCAGCTTGCAGGTTACGAACACTGAAGCTTTCTTT. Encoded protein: CASSLQVTNTEAFF. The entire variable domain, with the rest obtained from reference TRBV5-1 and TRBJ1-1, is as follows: KAGVTQTPRYLIKTRGQQVTLSCSPISGHRSVSWYQQTPGQGLQFLFEYFSETQRNKGNFPGRFSGRQFSNSRSEMNVSTLELGDSALYLCASSLQVTNTEAFFGQGTRLTVV.

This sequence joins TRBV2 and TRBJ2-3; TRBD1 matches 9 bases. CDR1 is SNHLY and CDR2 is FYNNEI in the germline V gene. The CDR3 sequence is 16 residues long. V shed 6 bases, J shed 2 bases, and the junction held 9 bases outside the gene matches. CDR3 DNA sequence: TGTGCCAGCAGCACACAGGGGGCTGGGAACACAGATACGCAGTATTTT. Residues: CASSTQGAGNTDTQYF.

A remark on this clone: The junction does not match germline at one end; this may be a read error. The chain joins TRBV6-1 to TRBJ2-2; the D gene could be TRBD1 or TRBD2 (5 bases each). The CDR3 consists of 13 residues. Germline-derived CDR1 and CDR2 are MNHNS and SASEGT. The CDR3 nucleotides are TGTGCCGGGCAGGGATCGGGACCCCAGTTACTGTCTTTT. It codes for CAGQGSGPQLLSF.

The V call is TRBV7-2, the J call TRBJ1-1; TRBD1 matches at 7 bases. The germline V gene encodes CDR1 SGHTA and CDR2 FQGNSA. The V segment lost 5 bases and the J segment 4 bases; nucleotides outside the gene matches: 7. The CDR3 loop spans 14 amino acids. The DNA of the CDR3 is TGTGCCAGCAGCGCAAACAGGGGAGGCACTGAAGCTTTCTTT. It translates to CASSANRGGTEAFF.

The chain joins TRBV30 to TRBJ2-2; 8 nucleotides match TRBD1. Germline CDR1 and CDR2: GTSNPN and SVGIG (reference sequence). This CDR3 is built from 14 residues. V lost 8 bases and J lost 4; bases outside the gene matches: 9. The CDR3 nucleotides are TGTGCCGGGCGGACAGGGCGGGGCACCGGGGAGCTGTTTTTT. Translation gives CAGRTGRGTGELFF. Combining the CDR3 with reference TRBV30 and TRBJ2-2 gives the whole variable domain SQTIHQWPATLVQPVGSPLSLECTVEGTSNPNLYWYRQAAGRGLQLLFYSVGIGQISSEVPQNLSASRPQDRQFILSSKKLLLSDSGFYLCAGRTGRGTGELFFGEGSRLTVL.

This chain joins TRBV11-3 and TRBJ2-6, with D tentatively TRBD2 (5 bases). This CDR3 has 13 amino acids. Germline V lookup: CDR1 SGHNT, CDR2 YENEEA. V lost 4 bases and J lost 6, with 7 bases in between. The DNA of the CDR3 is TGTGCCAGCAGCTCCGGGGTGGCCAACGTCCTGACTTTC. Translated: CASSSGVANVLTF.